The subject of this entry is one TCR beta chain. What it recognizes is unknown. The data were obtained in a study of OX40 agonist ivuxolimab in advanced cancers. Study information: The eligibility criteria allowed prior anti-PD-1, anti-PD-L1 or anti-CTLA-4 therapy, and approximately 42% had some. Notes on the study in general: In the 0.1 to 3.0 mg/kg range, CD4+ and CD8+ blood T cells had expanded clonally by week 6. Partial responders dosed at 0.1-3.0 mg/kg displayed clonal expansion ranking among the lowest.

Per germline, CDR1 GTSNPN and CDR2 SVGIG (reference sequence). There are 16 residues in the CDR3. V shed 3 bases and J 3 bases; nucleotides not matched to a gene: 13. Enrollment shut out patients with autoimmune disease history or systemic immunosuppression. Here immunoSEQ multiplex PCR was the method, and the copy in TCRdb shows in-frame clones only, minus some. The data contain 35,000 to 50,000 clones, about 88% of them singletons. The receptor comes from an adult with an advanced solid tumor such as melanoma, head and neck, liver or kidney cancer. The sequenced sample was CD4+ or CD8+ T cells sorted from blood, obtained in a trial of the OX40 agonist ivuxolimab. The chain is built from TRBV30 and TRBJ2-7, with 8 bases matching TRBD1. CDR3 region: CAWSPGGGRIVYEQYF. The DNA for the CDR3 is TGTGCCTGGAGCCCAGGGGGCGGTAGGATAGTCTACGAGCAGTACTTC.